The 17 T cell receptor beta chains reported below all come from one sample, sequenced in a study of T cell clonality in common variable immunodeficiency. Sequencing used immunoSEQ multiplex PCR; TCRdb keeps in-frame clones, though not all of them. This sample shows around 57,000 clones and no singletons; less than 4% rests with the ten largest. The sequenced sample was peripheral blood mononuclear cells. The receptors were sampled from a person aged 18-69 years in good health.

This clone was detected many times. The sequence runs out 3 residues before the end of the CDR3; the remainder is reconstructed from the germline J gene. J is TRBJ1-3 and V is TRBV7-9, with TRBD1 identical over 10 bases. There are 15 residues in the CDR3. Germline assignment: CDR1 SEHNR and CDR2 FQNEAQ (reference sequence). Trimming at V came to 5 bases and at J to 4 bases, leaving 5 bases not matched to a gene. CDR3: CASSPDRGRGNTIYF. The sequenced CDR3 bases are TGTGCCAGCAGCCCCGACAGGGGGCGGGGAAACACC. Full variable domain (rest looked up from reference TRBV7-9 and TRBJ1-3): DTGVSQNPRHKITKRGQNVTFRCDPISEHNRLYWYRQTLGQGPEFLTYFQNEAQLEKSRLLSDRFSAERPKGSFSTLEIQRTEQGDSAMYLCASSPDRGRGNTIYFGEGSWLTVV.

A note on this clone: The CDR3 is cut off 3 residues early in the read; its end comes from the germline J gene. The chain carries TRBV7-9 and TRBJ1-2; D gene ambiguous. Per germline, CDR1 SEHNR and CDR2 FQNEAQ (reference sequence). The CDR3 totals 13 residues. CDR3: CASSALSTDTYTF. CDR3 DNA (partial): TGTGCCAGCAGCGCATTAAGCACAGATACC.

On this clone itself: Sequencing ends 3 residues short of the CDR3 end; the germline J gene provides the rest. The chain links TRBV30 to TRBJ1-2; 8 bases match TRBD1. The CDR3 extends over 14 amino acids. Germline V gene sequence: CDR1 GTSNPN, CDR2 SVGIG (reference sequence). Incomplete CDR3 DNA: TGTGCCTGGAGCCGAGACAGGGGAAATTACGAC. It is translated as CAWSRDRGNYD. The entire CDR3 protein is CAWSRDRGNYDYTF.

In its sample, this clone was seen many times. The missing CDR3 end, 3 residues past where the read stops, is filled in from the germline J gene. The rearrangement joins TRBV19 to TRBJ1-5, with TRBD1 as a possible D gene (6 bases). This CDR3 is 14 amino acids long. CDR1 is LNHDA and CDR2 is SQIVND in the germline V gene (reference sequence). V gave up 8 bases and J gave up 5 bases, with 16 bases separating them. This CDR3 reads CASVTNGGHQPQHF. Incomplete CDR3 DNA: TGTGCCAGTGTCACGAACGGGGGGCATCAGCCC. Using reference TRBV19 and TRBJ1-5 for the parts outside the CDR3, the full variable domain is DGGITQSPKYLFRKEGQNVTLSCEQNLNHDAMYWYRQDPGQGLRLIYYSQIVNDFQKGDIAEGYSVSREKKESFPLTVTSAQKNPTAFYLCASVTNGGHQPQHFGDGTRLSIL.

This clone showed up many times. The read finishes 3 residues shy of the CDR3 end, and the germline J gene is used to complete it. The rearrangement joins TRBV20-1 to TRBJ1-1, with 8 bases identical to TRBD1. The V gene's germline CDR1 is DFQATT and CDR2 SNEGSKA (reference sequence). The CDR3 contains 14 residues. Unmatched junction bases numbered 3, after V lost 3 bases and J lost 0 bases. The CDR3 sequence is CSARRDRLNTEAFF. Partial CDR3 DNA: TGCAGTGCTAGGCGGGACAGGCTGAACACTGAA.

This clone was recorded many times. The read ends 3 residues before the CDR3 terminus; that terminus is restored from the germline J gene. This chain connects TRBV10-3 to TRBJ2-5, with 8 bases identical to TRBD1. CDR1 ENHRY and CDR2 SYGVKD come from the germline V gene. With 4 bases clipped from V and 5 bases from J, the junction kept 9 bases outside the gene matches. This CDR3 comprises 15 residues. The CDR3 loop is CAISVTDREGETQYF. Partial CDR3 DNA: TGTGCCATCAGTGTGACGGACAGGGAAGGGGAGACC.

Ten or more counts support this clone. CDR3 sequence: CASSLNAEFNQPQHF. Partial CDR3 DNA: TGCGCCAGCAGCTTGAACGCAGAGTTCAATCAGCCC. The V gene is TRBV5-1, the J gene TRBJ1-5; D not certain. Sequencing ends 3 residues short of the CDR3 end; the germline J gene provides the rest. V was cut by 1 base and J by 3 bases, with 11 bases left in between. Germline loops: CDR1 SGHRS, CDR2 YFSETQ. There are 15 residues in the CDR3.

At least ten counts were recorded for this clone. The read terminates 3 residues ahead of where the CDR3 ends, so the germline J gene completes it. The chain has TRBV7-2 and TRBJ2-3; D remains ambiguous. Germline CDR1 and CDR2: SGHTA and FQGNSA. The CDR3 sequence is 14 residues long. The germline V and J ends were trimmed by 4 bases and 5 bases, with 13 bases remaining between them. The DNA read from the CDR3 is TGTGCCAGCAGCTACGTCCTACCCGAAGATACG. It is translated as CASSYVLPEDT. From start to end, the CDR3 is CASSYVLPEDTQYF.

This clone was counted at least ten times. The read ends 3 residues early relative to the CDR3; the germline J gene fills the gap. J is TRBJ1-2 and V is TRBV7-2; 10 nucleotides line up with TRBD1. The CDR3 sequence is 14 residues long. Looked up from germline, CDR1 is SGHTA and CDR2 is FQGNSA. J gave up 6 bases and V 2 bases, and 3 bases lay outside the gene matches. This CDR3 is CASSLRQGAHGYTF. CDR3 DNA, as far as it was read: TGTGCCAGCAGCTTAAGACAGGGGGCCCATGGC.

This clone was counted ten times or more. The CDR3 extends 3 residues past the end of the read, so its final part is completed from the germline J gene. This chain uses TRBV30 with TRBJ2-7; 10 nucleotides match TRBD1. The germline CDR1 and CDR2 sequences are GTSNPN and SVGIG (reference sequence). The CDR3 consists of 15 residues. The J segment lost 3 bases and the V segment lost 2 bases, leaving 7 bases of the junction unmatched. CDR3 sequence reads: CAWSLETGGRYEQYF. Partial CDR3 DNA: TGTGCCTGGAGTCTGGAGACAGGGGGCCGCTACGAG.

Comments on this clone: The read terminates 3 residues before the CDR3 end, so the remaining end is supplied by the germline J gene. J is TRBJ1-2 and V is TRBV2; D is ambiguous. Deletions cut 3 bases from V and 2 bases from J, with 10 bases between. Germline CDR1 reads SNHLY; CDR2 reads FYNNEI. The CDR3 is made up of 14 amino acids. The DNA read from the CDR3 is TGTGCCAGCAGTGATCGGGGATCCAACTATGGC. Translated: CASSDRGSNYG. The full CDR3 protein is CASSDRGSNYGYTF.

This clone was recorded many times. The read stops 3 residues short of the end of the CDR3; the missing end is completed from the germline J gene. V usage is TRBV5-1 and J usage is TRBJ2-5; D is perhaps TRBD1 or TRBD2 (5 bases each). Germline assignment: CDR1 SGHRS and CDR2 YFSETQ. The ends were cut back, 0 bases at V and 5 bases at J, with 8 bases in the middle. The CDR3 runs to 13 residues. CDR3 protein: CASSLGGAETQYF. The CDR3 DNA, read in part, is TGCGCCAGCAGCTTGGGAGGGGCGGAGACC.

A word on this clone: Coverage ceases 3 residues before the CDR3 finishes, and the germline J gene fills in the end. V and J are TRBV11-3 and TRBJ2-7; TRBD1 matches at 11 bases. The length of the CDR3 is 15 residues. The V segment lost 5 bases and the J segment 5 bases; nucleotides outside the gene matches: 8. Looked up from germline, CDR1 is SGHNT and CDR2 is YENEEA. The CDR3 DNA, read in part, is TGTGCCAGCAGCCCGAGGACAGGGGGCCTCAACGAG. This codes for CASSPRTGGLNE. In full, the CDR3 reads CASSPRTGGLNEQYF. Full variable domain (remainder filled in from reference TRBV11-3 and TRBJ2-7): EAGVVQSPRYKIIEKKQPVAFWCNPISGHNTLYWYLQNLGQGPELLIRYENEEAVDDSQLPKDRFSAERLKGVDSTLKIQPAELGDSAVYLCASSPRTGGLNEQYFGPGTRLTVT.

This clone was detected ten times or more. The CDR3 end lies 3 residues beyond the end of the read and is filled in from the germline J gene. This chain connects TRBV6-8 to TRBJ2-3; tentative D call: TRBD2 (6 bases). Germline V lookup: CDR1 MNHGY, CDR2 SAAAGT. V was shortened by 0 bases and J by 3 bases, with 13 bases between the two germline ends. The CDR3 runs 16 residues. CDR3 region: CASSYSLRGGTDTQYF. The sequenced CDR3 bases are TGTGCCAGCAGTTACTCGTTGCGGGGTGGGACAGATACG.

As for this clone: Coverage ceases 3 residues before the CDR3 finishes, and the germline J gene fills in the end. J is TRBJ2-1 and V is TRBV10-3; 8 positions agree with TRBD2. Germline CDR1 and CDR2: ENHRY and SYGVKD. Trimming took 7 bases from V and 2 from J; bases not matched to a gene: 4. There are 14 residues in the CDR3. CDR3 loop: CAITTSGTYNEQFF. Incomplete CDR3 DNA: TGTGCCATCACAACTAGCGGAACCTACAATGAG.

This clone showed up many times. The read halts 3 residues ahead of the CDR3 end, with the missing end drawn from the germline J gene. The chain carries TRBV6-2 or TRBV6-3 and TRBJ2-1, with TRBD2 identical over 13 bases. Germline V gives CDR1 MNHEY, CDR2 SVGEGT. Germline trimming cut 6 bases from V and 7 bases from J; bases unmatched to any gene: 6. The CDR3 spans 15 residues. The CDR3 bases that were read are TGTGCCAGCAGAAGGACTAGCGGGAGTTGGAATGAG. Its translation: CASRRTSGSWNE. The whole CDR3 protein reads CASRRTSGSWNEQFF.

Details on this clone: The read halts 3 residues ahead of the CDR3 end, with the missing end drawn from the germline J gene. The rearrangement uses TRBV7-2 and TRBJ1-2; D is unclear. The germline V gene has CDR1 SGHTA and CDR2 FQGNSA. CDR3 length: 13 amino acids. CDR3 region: CASRSLASDTYTF. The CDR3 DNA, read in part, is TGTGCCAGCAGATCGCTAGCGTCAGATACC.